This entry concerns a single T cell receptor beta chain. When the RNA was reverse transcribed, random hexamers were used with an input of about 0.5 to 1 ug. Amplification of the TCR beta CDR3 was carried out by immunoSEQ multiplex PCR, which spanned a total of 54 Vbeta and 13 Jbeta segments. TCRdb fed the immunoSEQ multiplex PCR reads into MiXCR, producing one record per CDR3 protein. The data show around 81,000 distinct CDR3 sequences, over 85% seen once. This record belongs to a study of CD8 T cells in Susac syndrome. From germline, CDR1 is PRHDT and CDR2 FYEKMQ (reference sequence). V shed 1 base and J shed 2 bases, with 16 bases lying between them. The CDR3 spans 17 residues.

Sequenced sample: CD8+ T cells from PBMCs. V and J are TRBV13 and TRBJ2-3; a weak D match, TRBD2 (5 bases). This clonotype originated in a human donor with Susac syndrome. CDR3 region: CASSLVGEGRVTDTQYF. CDR3 DNA sequence: TGTGCCAGCAGCTTAGTAGGAGAGGGCCGAGTCACAGATACGCAGTATTTT.